One sample yielded the 15 T cell receptor beta chains listed below, sequenced in a study of blood T cell repertoires in COVID-19. Assay: immunoSEQ multiplex PCR; the TCRdb copy retains only in-frame clones and omits some. The sample has about 58,000 clones, roughly 80% seen once. Sequencing was carried out using peripheral blood. These receptors were collected from an elderly man with COVID-19, enrolled during active disease.

This chain joins TRBV9 and TRBJ2-1, with TRBD2 identical over 9 bases. The CDR3 runs to 14 residues. Trimming took 4 bases from V and 7 from J; bases not matched to a gene: 6. Per the germline V gene, CDR1 is SGDLS and CDR2 is YYNGEE. Here the CDR3 reads CASSSISGRNEQFF. The CDR3 bases are TGTGCCAGCAGCTCTATTAGCGGGAGAAATGAGCAGTTCTTC.

The genes are TRBV7-9 and TRBJ2-5; D may be TRBD2 (5 bases). The CDR3 length is 13 residues. V dropped 6 bases and J dropped 7 bases, with 15 bases sitting between them. Germline CDR1 and CDR2: SEHNR and FQNEAQ (reference sequence). The CDR3 region is CASSSDGGGTQYF. CDR3 bases: TGTGCCAGCAGTTCCGACGGTGGAGGGACCCAGTACTTC. The entire variable domain, with the rest obtained from reference TRBV7-9 and TRBJ2-5, is as follows: DTGVSQNPRHKITKRGQNVTFRCDPISEHNRLYWYRQTLGQGPEFLTYFQNEAQLEKSRLLSDRFSAERPKGSFSTLEIQRTEQGDSAMYLCASSSDGGGTQYFGPGTRLLVL.

The CDR3 loop reads CASSIRHKNTEAFF. As DNA, the CDR3 is TGTGCCAGTAGTATTAGACATAAGAACACTGAAGCTTTCTTT. The rearrangement joins TRBV19 to TRBJ1-1; D is unresolved. Trimming took off 3 bases at V and 1 base at J, with 9 bases between the two ends. The CDR3 runs 14 residues. Per the germline V gene, CDR1 is LNHDA and CDR2 is SQIVND (reference sequence).

The genes are TRBV28 and TRBJ1-5; no definite D call. The CDR3 runs 17 residues. V lost 3 bases to trimming and J lost 4 bases, with 19 bases between them. Germline values: CDR1 MDHEN, CDR2 SYDVKM. CDR3 nucleotides: TGTGCCAGCAGTTTTTATGAGGACTGGGCAACGAATCAGCCCCAGCATTTT. This translates into CASSFYEDWATNQPQHF.

The J gene is TRBJ2-3, the V gene TRBV30, with 7 bases aligning to TRBD2. The V gene's germline CDR1 is GTSNPN and CDR2 SVGIG (reference sequence). This CDR3 has 16 residues. The junction had 10 bases not matched to a gene; V was cut back by 2 bases and J by 2 bases. CDR3 DNA: TGTGCCTGGAGTCAAACGTCAACTAGCGACACAGATACGCAGTATTTT. Protein: CAWSQTSTSDTDTQYF.

A single count supports this clone. This chain joins TRBV2 and TRBJ2-3; TRBD1 might be the D (6 bases). Trimming left V 6 bases short and J 5 bases short, with 18 bases between. Germline CDR1 SNHLY, CDR2 FYNNEI. This CDR3 has 15 amino acids. Here the CDR3 DNA reads TGTGCCAGCAGGGGGGCGATTGGCCTGGGAGATACGCAGTATTTT. It is translated as CASRGAIGLGDTQYF.

The rearrangement uses TRBV5-1 and TRBJ1-2; perhaps TRBD1 as D (5 bases). The CDR3 has 14 amino acids. The V and J ends lost 7 bases and 2 bases respectively, with 15 bases between them. Looked up from germline, CDR1 is SGHRS and CDR2 is YFSETQ. CDR3 coding DNA: TGCGCCAGCGCGGTTGGTGACAGCAACTATGGCTACACCTTC. This gives the protein CASAVGDSNYGYTF.

The genes are TRBV19 and TRBJ2-4; possibly TRBD2 for D (6 bases). Germline CDR1 is LNHDA and CDR2 is SQIVND (reference sequence). The V and J ends lost 5 bases and 7 bases respectively, with 18 bases between them. The CDR3 contains 15 residues. CDR3 in DNA: TGTGCCAGTAGTCCCCTGGAGGGCGTCACGAACATTCAGTACTTC. Its translation: CASSPLEGVTNIQYF.

DNA for the CDR3: TGTGCCAGCAGTGCGGAGGCCCAGTACTTC. Protein: CASSAEAQYF. The chain uses TRBV2 and TRBJ2-5, with D possibly being TRBD2 (5 bases). Trimming took 4 bases from V and 9 from J, leaving 6 bases between them. This CDR3 is built from 10 residues. Germline values: CDR1 SNHLY, CDR2 FYNNEI.

The V and J genes are TRBV20-1 and TRBJ1-5, with 8 bases aligning to TRBD1. Trimming took 5 bases from V and 1 from J; bases not matched to a gene: 16. Germline loops: CDR1 DFQATT, CDR2 SNEGSKA (reference sequence). The CDR3 is 18 residues long. CDR3 sequence: CSAGVRTGLAMSNQPQHF. Here the CDR3 DNA reads TGCAGTGCTGGTGTCCGGACAGGGTTGGCAATGAGCAATCAGCCCCAGCATTTT.

This chain joins TRBV4-1 and TRBJ1-4, with 7 positions matching TRBD1. CDR3 length: 15 residues. The germline V gene has CDR1 MGHRA and CDR2 YSYEKL. Trimming at V came to 4 bases and at J to 5 bases, leaving 7 bases not matched to a gene. CDR3 DNA: TGCGCCAGCAGCCGTCCGGGACAGCTGAATGAAAAACTGTTTTTT. Translation: CASSRPGQLNEKLFF.

The CDR3 region is CAISGFRGSSYNEQFF. The CDR3 DNA reads as TGTGCCATCAGTGGCTTTAGGGGGAGCTCCTACAATGAGCAGTTCTTC. The chain recombines TRBV10-3 with TRBJ2-1; a possible D gene is TRBD1 (6 bases). Trimming removed 4 bases from V and 0 bases from J, with 13 bases in between. Germline CDR1 ENHRY, CDR2 SYGVKD. The CDR3 extends over 16 amino acids.

A single count supports this clone. The chain links TRBV5-1 to TRBJ2-7, with TRBD2 identical over 7 bases. CDR1 is SGHRS and CDR2 is YFSETQ in the germline V gene. The V and J ends lost 0 bases and 4 bases, in that order; junction bases with no gene match: 4. The CDR3 runs to 14 residues. CDR3: CASSLELASYEQYV. CDR3 sequence (DNA): TGCGCCAGCAGCTTGGAACTAGCGTCATACGAGCAGTACGTC.

The V gene is TRBV3-1 (or the pseudogene TRBV3-2), the J gene TRBJ2-6; 10 bases match TRBD1. This CDR3 is built from 21 residues. V lost 0 bases and J lost 3; bases outside the gene matches: 14. Germline CDR1 reads LGHDT; CDR2 reads YNNKEL (reference sequence). CDR3 coding DNA: TGTGCCAGCAGCCAAGAGTTTAATGGGGGACAGGGGACTTATGGGGCCAACGTCCTGACTTTC. It translates to CASSQEFNGGQGTYGANVLTF.

The chain carries TRBV11-3 and TRBJ1-4, with 9 bases that match TRBD1. CDR3 length: 17 residues. Per the germline V gene, CDR1 is SGHNT and CDR2 is YENEEA. With V trimmed by 5 bases and J by 8 bases, 15 bases remained unmatched. The CDR3 region has the DNA TGTGCCAGCAGCCCCCTACCCCACAGGGGGCGAGGGGAAAAACTGTTTTTT. Translating gives CASSPLPHRGRGEKLFF.